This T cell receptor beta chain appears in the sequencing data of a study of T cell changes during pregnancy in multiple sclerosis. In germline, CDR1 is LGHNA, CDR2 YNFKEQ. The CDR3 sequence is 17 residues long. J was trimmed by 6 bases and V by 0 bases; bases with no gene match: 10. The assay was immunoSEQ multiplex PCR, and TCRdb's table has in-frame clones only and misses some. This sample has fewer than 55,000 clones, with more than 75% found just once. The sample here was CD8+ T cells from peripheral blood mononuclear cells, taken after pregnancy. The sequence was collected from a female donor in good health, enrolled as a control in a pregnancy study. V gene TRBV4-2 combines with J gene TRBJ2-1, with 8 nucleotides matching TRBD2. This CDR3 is CASSQDGPGGPSNEQFF. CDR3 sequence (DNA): TGTGCCAGCAGCCAAGACGGTCCGGGGGGGCCGAGCAATGAGCAGTTCTTC.